A single sample gave rise to the 28 T cell receptor beta chains below, sequenced in a study of T cells in Graves' hyperthyroidism and ophthalmopathy. RNA transcripts gave rise to amplified TCR beta CDR3 regions. The HTBI primer set was used in a first-round RT-PCR of the TCR CDR3. TCRdb passed the multiplex PCR reads through MiXCR, listing each CDR3 protein once. The sample lists fewer than 800,000 distinct CDR3 sequences; less than 20% were seen once. Source material: blood. The receptors come from a man younger than 35 with Graves' hyperthyroidism.

This clonotype has at least ten counts. The V and J genes are TRBV11-2 and TRBJ2-7, with unresolved D. CDR3 size: 13 residues. Germline lookup yields CDR1 SGHAT and CDR2 FQNNGV. The V end lost 2 bases, the J end lost 5 bases, and 10 bases lay between the germline ends. The CDR3 bases are TGTGCCAGCAGCTTATCAAGGAACAACGAGCAGTACTTC. As protein: CASSLSRNNEQYF.

The rearrangement joins TRBV5-6 to TRBJ2-1, with 12 bases identical to TRBD2. The ends lost 2 bases at V and 5 bases at J; junction bases unmatched: 8. Looked up from germline, CDR1 is SGHDT and CDR2 is YYEEEE. The CDR3 spans 17 residues. CDR3 sequence (DNA): TGTGCCAGCAGCTTAGCTAGCGGGAGGGCTTCCGACAATGAGCAGTTCTTC. It translates to CASSLASGRASDNEQFF.

This clonotype was picked up many times. The gene calls are TRBV20-1 and TRBJ2-1, with D perhaps matching TRBD1 (6 bases). CDR3 length: 13 amino acids. V gave up 6 bases and J gave up 2 bases, with 11 bases separating them. From germline, CDR1 is DFQATT and CDR2 SNEGSKA (reference sequence). This CDR3 reads CSATSGAYNEQFF. DNA for the CDR3: TGCAGTGCCACTTCAGGGGCCTACAATGAGCAGTTCTTC.

The sample holds a few counts of this clonotype. The chain combines TRBV27 with TRBJ1-4, with 9 positions matching TRBD1. The CDR3 is 15 amino acids. The V segment lost 5 bases and the J segment 8 bases; nucleotides outside the gene matches: 9. From germline, CDR1 is MNHEY and CDR2 SMNVEV (reference sequence). The CDR3 reads CASSPFRTGVEKLFF. Written as DNA, the CDR3 is TGTGCCAGCAGTCCCTTCCGGACAGGGGTCGAAAAACTGTTTTTT.

In its sample, this clonotype was seen many times. CDR3 in amino acids: CSASPGTRGYEQYF. CDR3 in DNA: TGCAGTGCTAGCCCCGGGACAAGGGGCTACGAGCAGTACTTC. The gene calls are TRBV20-1 and TRBJ2-7; D is possibly TRBD1 (6 bases). V dropped 3 bases and J dropped 3 bases, with 15 bases sitting between them. The CDR3 totals 14 residues. The germline V gene has CDR1 DFQATT and CDR2 SNEGSKA (reference sequence).

This clonotype was detected many times. The chain links TRBV11-3 to TRBJ2-7; TRBD1 aligns across 9 bases. With V trimmed by 2 bases and J by 4 bases, 15 bases remained unmatched. In germline, CDR1 is SGHNT, CDR2 YENEEA. The CDR3 consists of 18 residues. CDR3 bases: TGTGCCAGCAGCTTACGGGACAGGGCGCTCGGGCGCTTTTACGAGCAGTACTTC. This sequence encodes CASSLRDRALGRFYEQYF.

This clonotype was seen repeatedly, ten times or more. V usage is TRBV27 and J usage is TRBJ2-1; 7 bases fit TRBD1. The CDR3 extends over 17 amino acids. The junction had 11 bases not matched to a gene; V was cut back by 5 bases and J by 1 base. Germline assignment: CDR1 MNHEY and CDR2 SMNVEV (reference sequence). The CDR3 protein is CASSPARQGHSYNEQFF. In DNA, the CDR3 is TGTGCCAGCAGTCCCGCCCGACAGGGTCATTCCTACAATGAGCAGTTCTTC.

This sequence joins TRBV5-1 and TRBJ2-7; 7 bases match TRBD2. J was trimmed by 3 bases and V by 0 bases; bases with no gene match: 3. Germline V gene lookup returns CDR1 SGHRS and CDR2 YFSETQ. This CDR3 comprises 14 residues. As DNA, the CDR3 is TGCGCCAGCAGCTTGGCGACTAGCAACTACGAGCAGTACTTC. Translated, it gives CASSLATSNYEQYF.

This clonotype was counted only a few times. V gene TRBV6-4 combines with J gene TRBJ1-6; 12 bases map to TRBD1. V lost 0 bases, J lost 9 bases, and 0 bases stayed unmatched. This CDR3 contains 15 residues. Germline V CDR1 and CDR2: MRHNA, SNTAGT. The CDR3 sequence is CASSDSGQGASPLHF. The CDR3 DNA sequence: TGTGCCAGCAGTGACTCGGGACAGGGGGCTTCACCCCTCCACTTT.

There are many counts of this clonotype. The CDR3 DNA sequence: TGTGCCAGCAGCCAACAGGGAAGGGGCAATCAGCCCCAGCATTTT. It is translated as CASSQQGRGNQPQHF. V and J are TRBV12-3 or TRBV12-4 and TRBJ1-5, with D maybe TRBD1 (6 bases). V lost 6 bases, J lost 2 bases, and 14 bases lay in between. The CDR3 runs to 15 residues.

This clonotype was counted a few times. The J gene is TRBJ2-1, the V gene TRBV20-1; the match to TRBD2 covers 9 bases. J was trimmed by 7 bases and V by 1 base; bases with no gene match: 8. The length of the CDR3 is 15 residues. Germline assignment: CDR1 DFQATT and CDR2 SNEGSKA (reference sequence). This CDR3 reads CSARGVAGVGNEQFF. The CDR3 DNA reads TGCAGTGCTAGAGGGGTAGCGGGAGTAGGAAATGAGCAGTTCTTC.

This clonotype was seen a few times. This chain links TRBV4-1 with TRBJ2-3, with 15 bases fitting TRBD2. Per the germline V gene, CDR1 is MGHRA and CDR2 is YSYEKL. The CDR3 sequence is 19 residues long. J was trimmed by 9 bases and V by 0 bases; bases with no gene match: 13. Written as DNA, the CDR3 is TGCGCCAGCAGCCAAGAAATTGACTCCGGACTAGCGGGAGGGCCGACGCAGTATTTT. This gives the protein CASSQEIDSGLAGGPTQYF.

This clonotype occurred many times. The rearrangement links TRBV10-3 to TRBJ2-7, with 9 bases matching TRBD1. V dropped 4 bases and J dropped 5; count of bases not matched to a gene: 9. The CDR3 spans 15 residues. Germline CDR1 is ENHRY and CDR2 is SYGVKD. DNA for the CDR3: TGTGCCATCAGTGGAAGCGGACAGGGGTTCGACGAGCAGTACTTC. Its translation: CAISGSGQGFDEQYF.

The chain uses TRBV9 and TRBJ2-5; tentative D call: TRBD2 (5 bases). With 0 bases removed from V and 1 base from J, the gap between germline ends came to 10 bases. Germline V CDR1 and CDR2: SGDLS, YYNGEE. The CDR3 extends over 15 amino acids. CDR3 loop: CASSVDPSSQETQYF. The CDR3 region has the DNA TGTGCCAGCAGCGTAGATCCTAGCAGCCAAGAGACCCAGTACTTC.

The chain is built from TRBV9 and TRBJ2-1; 9 bases are shared with TRBD2. This CDR3 contains 16 residues. Trimming removed 0 bases from V and 4 bases from J; junction bases left unmatched: 5. Germline CDR1 reads SGDLS; CDR2 reads YYNGEE. CDR3: CASSVGSSGAYNEQFF. The CDR3 DNA sequence: TGTGCCAGCAGCGTAGGATCTAGCGGGGCTTACAATGAGCAGTTCTTC. Supplemented by reference TRBV9 and TRBJ2-1, the full variable domain reads DSGVTQTPKHLITATGQRVTLRCSPRSGDLSVYWYQQSLDQGLQFLIQYYNGEERAKGNILERFSAQQFPDLHSELNLSSLELGDSALYFCASSVGSSGAYNEQFFGPGTRLTVL.

In the case of this clonotype: Relative to the germline gene, one junction end is altered; a read error may explain this. CDR3 DNA sequence: TGTGCCAGCAGTGCCGATGGGCCCCCGCAGGACTTC. Its translation: CASSADGPPQDF. The genes are TRBV28 and TRBJ2-7, with no clear D. Germline CDR1 reads MDHEN; CDR2 reads SYDVKM. CDR3 length: 12 amino acids.

CDR3: CASSLFGPRDEQFF. Written as DNA, the CDR3 is TGTGCCAGCAGCTTGTTTGGCCCCCGGGATGAGCAGTTCTTC. V and J are TRBV5-6 and TRBJ2-1; no definite D call. The CDR3 covers 14 residues. Germline V CDR1 and CDR2: SGHDT, YYEEEE. Trimming removed 1 base from V and 8 bases from J, with 13 bases in between.

This clonotype occurred a few times. Just one base apart from a much larger clone, this may be a read error. The gene calls are TRBV28 and TRBJ2-1; the D gene is possibly TRBD1 (6 bases). The CDR3 is made up of 15 amino acids. V was clipped by 8 bases and J by 4 bases, with 18 bases between them. CDR1 and CDR2 (germline): MDHEN, SYDVKM. This CDR3 reads CASPSRTRGYNEQFF. The CDR3 DNA sequence: TGTGCCAGCCCTTCGAGGACAAGGGGGTACAATGAGCAGTTCTTC.

The table lists this clonotype with many counts. The rearrangement links TRBV18 to TRBJ1-2; TRBD1 matches at 8 bases. The V and J ends lost 2 bases and 4 bases, in that order; junction bases with no gene match: 3. This CDR3 region has 14 residues. CDR1 and CDR2 from the germline V gene are KGHSH and LQKENI. The CDR3 reads CASSPWQGAYGYTF. The CDR3 DNA is TGTGCCAGCTCACCATGGCAGGGGGCCTATGGCTACACCTTC.

This clonotype has more than one count but fewer than ten. The CDR3 is CASSESDRAAEKLFF. The CDR3 nucleotides read TGCGCCAGCAGTGAGTCGGACAGGGCGGCCGAAAAACTGTTTTTT. This chain uses TRBV10-2 with TRBJ1-4; 8 nucleotides match TRBD1. Germline CDR1 WSHSY, CDR2 SAAADI. Unmatched junction bases numbered 5, after V lost 0 bases and J lost 8 bases. The CDR3 is 15 amino acids.

CDR3 bases: TGCAGCGTTGTGGTACTAGCGGGACACTACGAGCAGTACTTC. Protein product: CSVVVLAGHYEQYF. The chain combines TRBV29-1 with TRBJ2-7; 10 bases line up with TRBD2. With V trimmed by 4 bases and J by 3 bases, 6 bases remained unmatched. This CDR3 comprises 14 residues. In germline, CDR1 is SQVTM, CDR2 ANQGSEA.

This clonotype was recorded many times. The chain links TRBV20-1 to TRBJ2-3; 8 positions match TRBD2. The junction had 17 bases not matched to a gene; V was cut back by 6 bases and J by 6 bases. Germline values: CDR1 DFQATT, CDR2 SNEGSKA (reference sequence). CDR3 length: 16 residues. In DNA, the CDR3 is TGCAGTGCCCACGGCGCGGAGGGCGGGAGGACGGATACGCAGTATTTT. This codes for CSAHGAEGGRTDTQYF.

This clonotype was seen at least ten times. V is TRBV10-2 and J is TRBJ2-7; D remains unclear. Trimming removed 3 bases from V and 2 bases from J, with 8 bases in between. In germline, CDR1 is WSHSY, CDR2 SAAADI. This CDR3 has 13 residues. The CDR3 region is CASSEHSTYEQYF. CDR3 DNA: TGCGCCAGCAGTGAACACAGTACCTACGAGCAGTACTTC.

The chain joins TRBV12-3 or TRBV12-4 to TRBJ2-1; the match to TRBD2 covers 13 bases. The length of the CDR3 is 16 residues. Unmatched junction bases numbered 4, after V lost 6 bases and J lost 2 bases. As DNA, the CDR3 is TGTGCCAGCAGCGGACTAGCGGGAGTCCCCTACAATGAGCAGTTCTTC. Translated, it gives CASSGLAGVPYNEQFF.

A few counts support this clonotype. The chain recombines TRBV11-3 with TRBJ1-4; D is unresolved. The V end was cut by 1 base, the J end by 3 bases, with 9 bases between. CDR1 and CDR2 from the germline V gene are SGHNT and YENEEA. The CDR3 spans 15 residues. CDR3 in amino acids: CASSLVGRANEKLFF. CDR3 DNA sequence: TGTGCCAGCAGCTTAGTTGGGCGTGCTAATGAAAAACTGTTTTTT. Variable domain in full (rest from reference TRBV11-3 and TRBJ1-4): EAGVVQSPRYKIIEKKQPVAFWCNPISGHNTLYWYLQNLGQGPELLIRYENEEAVDDSQLPKDRFSAERLKGVDSTLKIQPAELGDSAVYLCASSLVGRANEKLFFGSGTQLSVL.

The V gene is TRBV3-1, the J gene TRBJ2-7, with unresolved D. V dropped 3 bases and J dropped 9 bases, with 12 bases sitting between them. This CDR3 contains 12 residues. Germline CDR1 and CDR2: LGHDT and YNNKEL (reference sequence). The CDR3 DNA reads TGTGCCAGCAGCCAGACTGTTGGTGGGCAGTACTTC. Amino acids: CASSQTVGGQYF.

This clonotype counts as medium-sized (0.01 to 0.1%). One end of the junction does not line up with germline, which may come from a read error. The chain combines TRBV11-2 with TRBJ2-5; D call uncertain. Germline V gene data show CDR1 as SGHAT and CDR2 as FQNNGV. The CDR3 has 11 amino acids. The CDR3 here is CASSLGETQYF. DNA for the CDR3: TGTGCCAGCAGTTTAGGAGAGACCCAGTACTTC.

This clonotype has just a few counts. V and J are TRBV19 and TRBJ1-1; TRBD1 aligns across 9 bases. This CDR3 has 12 amino acids. The germline V gene has CDR1 LNHDA and CDR2 SQIVND (reference sequence). After removal of 9 bases from V and 11 bases from J, the junction contained 10 bases not matched to a gene. The CDR3 DNA reads as TGTGCCAGCGGGGGACAGGGTATATCGGCTTTCTTT. As protein: CASGGQGISAFF.